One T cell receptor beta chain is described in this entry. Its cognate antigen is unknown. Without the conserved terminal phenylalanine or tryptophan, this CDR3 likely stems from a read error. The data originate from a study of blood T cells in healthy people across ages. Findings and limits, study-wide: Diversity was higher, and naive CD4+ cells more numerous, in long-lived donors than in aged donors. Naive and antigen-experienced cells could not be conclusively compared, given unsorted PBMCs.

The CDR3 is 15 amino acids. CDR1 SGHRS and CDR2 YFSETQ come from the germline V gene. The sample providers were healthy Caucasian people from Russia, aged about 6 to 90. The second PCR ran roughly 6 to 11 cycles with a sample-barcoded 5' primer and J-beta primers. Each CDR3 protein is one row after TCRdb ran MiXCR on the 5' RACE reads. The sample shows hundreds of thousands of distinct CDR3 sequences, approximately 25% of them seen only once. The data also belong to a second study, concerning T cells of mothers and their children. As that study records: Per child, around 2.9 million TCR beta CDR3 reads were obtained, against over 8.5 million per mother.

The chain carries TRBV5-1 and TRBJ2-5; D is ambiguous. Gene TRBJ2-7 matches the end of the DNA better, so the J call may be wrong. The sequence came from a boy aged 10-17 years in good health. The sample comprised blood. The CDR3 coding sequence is TGCGCCAGCAGCTTAAGGCCCGCCACCCCTTACGAGCAGTACTCC. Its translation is CASSLRPATPYEQYS.